A selection of T cell receptor beta chains follows, all from one sample in a study of blood T cell repertoires in COVID-19. Assay: immunoSEQ multiplex PCR; the TCRdb copy retains only in-frame clones and omits some. Of around 160,000 clones in the sample, about 90% were seen once. The specimen was peripheral blood. Receptors were obtained from a man in his 60s with acute or convalescent COVID-19. Each CDR3 is given without its conserved first and last residue. Fields, in order: CDR3 length, D gene, clone size, J gene, V gene, CDR3 protein. A D gene is named only where the DNA matches it firmly. The size field is filled for only some rows; it gives once, few, many or a size class.

CDR3 length: 11; D gene: TRBD1; clone size: NA; J gene: TRBJ1-6; V gene: TRBV19; CDR3 protein: ASSGQGNSPLH
CDR3 length: 11; D gene: TRBD1; clone size: once; J gene: TRBJ1-6; V gene: TRBV12-3/TRBV12-4; CDR3 protein: ASTPRGDSPLH
CDR3 length: 14; D gene: TRBD1; clone size: NA; J gene: TRBJ2-3; V gene: TRBV4-1; CDR3 protein: ASSQEDRQSTDTQY
CDR3 length: 13; D gene: TRBD1; clone size: NA; J gene: TRBJ2-3; V gene: TRBV5-1; CDR3 protein: ASSLETGGADTQY
CDR3 length: 14; D gene: NA; clone size: NA; J gene: TRBJ2-3; V gene: TRBV3-1/TRBV3-2; CDR3 protein: ASRPPGGESTDTQY
CDR3 length: 12; D gene: NA; clone size: NA; J gene: TRBJ1-6; V gene: TRBV5-1; CDR3 protein: ASSSQGYNSPLH
CDR3 length: 15; D gene: NA; clone size: once; J gene: TRBJ1-6; V gene: TRBV7-9; CDR3 protein: ASSSQQGSVLGSPLH
CDR3 length: 9; D gene: NA; clone size: NA; J gene: TRBJ2-7; V gene: TRBV18; CDR3 protein: ASSETYEQY
CDR3 length: 11; D gene: NA; clone size: NA; J gene: TRBJ2-7; V gene: TRBV3-1/TRBV3-2; CDR3 protein: ASSQRSTYEQY
CDR3 length: 11; D gene: NA; clone size: NA; J gene: TRBJ1-4; V gene: TRBV7-2; CDR3 protein: ASGRGRDEKLF
CDR3 length: 13; D gene: NA; clone size: NA; J gene: TRBJ2-7; V gene: TRBV6-5; CDR3 protein: ASSYSGLAATEQY
CDR3 length: 12; D gene: NA; clone size: NA; J gene: TRBJ1-2; V gene: TRBV3-1/TRBV3-2; CDR3 protein: ASSQDEAYYGYT
CDR3 length: 12; D gene: TRBD1; clone size: NA; J gene: TRBJ1-2; V gene: TRBV24-1; CDR3 protein: ATSEQDREGGYT
CDR3 length: 13; D gene: TRBD1; clone size: NA; J gene: TRBJ2-2; V gene: TRBV5-1; CDR3 protein: ASSNGQGEMGELF
CDR3 length: 16; D gene: TRBD2; clone size: NA; J gene: TRBJ2-2; V gene: TRBV7-8; CDR3 protein: ASSLASGGASNTGELF
CDR3 length: 13; D gene: NA; clone size: NA; J gene: TRBJ2-7; V gene: TRBV7-3; CDR3 protein: ASSPQSTNPHEQY
CDR3 length: 11; D gene: TRBD2; clone size: NA; J gene: TRBJ2-3; V gene: TRBV12-3/TRBV12-4; CDR3 protein: ASNRGGIDTQY
CDR3 length: 14; D gene: TRBD2; clone size: NA; J gene: TRBJ2-2; V gene: TRBV19; CDR3 protein: ASILKRGGRIGELF
CDR3 length: 14; D gene: TRBD2; clone size: once; J gene: TRBJ2-2; V gene: TRBV12-5; CDR3 protein: ASGLGSGGLRGELF
CDR3 length: 13; D gene: NA; clone size: NA; J gene: TRBJ1-5; V gene: TRBV19; CDR3 protein: ASSIWGLVNQPQH
CDR3 length: 10; D gene: NA; clone size: NA; J gene: TRBJ1-4; V gene: TRBV7-2; CDR3 protein: ASSEYGGKLF
CDR3 length: 13; D gene: NA; clone size: NA; J gene: TRBJ1-2; V gene: TRBV6-2/TRBV6-3; CDR3 protein: ASSYPRQASYGYT
CDR3 length: 9; D gene: NA; clone size: once; J gene: TRBJ1-2; V gene: TRBV30; CDR3 protein: AWATGGGYT
CDR3 length: 11; D gene: TRBD1; clone size: NA; J gene: TRBJ1-1; V gene: TRBV6-5; CDR3 protein: ASSQQGAGEAF
CDR3 length: 12; D gene: NA; clone size: NA; J gene: TRBJ2-3; V gene: TRBV7-3; CDR3 protein: ASSLASSTDTQY
CDR3 length: 13; D gene: NA; clone size: NA; J gene: TRBJ1-2; V gene: TRBV7-9; CDR3 protein: ASSLWDTLRDGYT
CDR3 length: 14; D gene: NA; clone size: NA; J gene: TRBJ2-2; V gene: TRBV27; CDR3 protein: ASSLAVRGTTGELF
CDR3 length: 12; D gene: NA; clone size: NA; J gene: TRBJ2-7; V gene: TRBV5-1; CDR3 protein: ASSQERQAPEQY
CDR3 length: 12; D gene: TRBD1; clone size: NA; J gene: TRBJ1-1; V gene: TRBV19; CDR3 protein: ASTAGQLNTEAF
CDR3 length: 12; D gene: TRBD1; clone size: few; J gene: TRBJ2-1; V gene: TRBV4-1; CDR3 protein: ASSQYRGLNEQF
CDR3 length: 13; D gene: TRBD2; clone size: NA; J gene: TRBJ2-3; V gene: TRBV2; CDR3 protein: ASIRTGGGSDTQY
CDR3 length: 13; D gene: NA; clone size: NA; J gene: TRBJ1-1; V gene: TRBV5-6; CDR3 protein: ASSLRHKGAPEAF
CDR3 length: 10; D gene: NA; clone size: NA; J gene: TRBJ2-7; V gene: TRBV12-3/TRBV12-4; CDR3 protein: ASSYREHEQY
CDR3 length: 18; D gene: TRBD1; clone size: NA; J gene: TRBJ1-1; V gene: TRBV6-8; CDR3 protein: ASSQTGGDGHSSLNTEAF
CDR3 length: 11; D gene: TRBD1; clone size: NA; J gene: TRBJ1-1; V gene: TRBV3-1/TRBV3-2; CDR3 protein: ASGRGLNTEAF